The present T cell receptor (beta chain) was sequenced within a study of blood T cell repertoires in COVID-19. Looking at the study overall: There were acute and convalescent COVID-19 samples, and they came from the United States, Italy and Spain. PBMCs, B-cell-depleted T cells, or T cells were the source of the cDNA or gDNA that made up the material.

Libraries were prepared by immunoSEQ multiplex PCR; TCRdb keeps only in-frame clonotypes and omits some of them. The table lists around 300,000 clones, around 90% of them singletons. J gave up 8 bases and V 3 bases, and 11 bases lay outside the gene matches. CDR3 size: 17 residues. The germline gives CDR1 KGHSH, CDR2 LQKENI. This clone was seen just once. The chain couples TRBV18 to TRBJ2-1, with 12 positions matching TRBD1. The material sequenced was peripheral blood. The sequence derives from a man aged 18 to 29 with active or convalescent COVID-19. CDR3 bases: TGTGCCAGCTCACCCGATGACGGGACAGGGGGCGCGGATGAGCAGTTCTTC. This translates into CASSPDDGTGGADEQFF.